Each of the 2 T cell receptor beta chains below was sequenced from the same sample in a study of Ad26.COV2.S vaccination and SARS-CoV-2 variants. Some clones are missing from TCRdb's copy, which holds only in-frame ones; the method was immunoSEQ multiplex PCR. The sample yields roughly 330,000 clones, 75% to 90% seen once. Stated treatment: about 20 received Ad26.COV2.S at low or high dose, single or two shots; five or six received placebo; per-sample allocation not given. Samples analyzed were those drawn on day 63 after the first vaccine or placebo injection. Sequenced here: peripheral blood, sampled in a trial of Ad26.COV2.S vaccine versus placebo. The receptors originated from a person between 18 and 65 years old who received the Ad26.COV2.S COVID-19 vaccine or a placebo.

This clone occurred a few times. At the DNA level, this CDR3 is encoded by other sequences in the same sample as well. The rearrangement uses TRBV12-3 or TRBV12-4 and TRBJ2-2, with D unclear. The CDR3 has 12 residues. Trimming took off 5 bases at V and 4 bases at J, with 5 bases between the two ends. The CDR3 sequence: CASSQGTGELFF. In DNA, the CDR3 is TGTGCCAGCAGTCAAGGCACCGGGGAGCTGTTTTTT.

This clone was observed a handful of times. V gene TRBV9 combines with J gene TRBJ2-5; 10 bases match TRBD2. With 7 bases clipped from V and 5 bases from J, the junction kept 14 bases outside the gene matches. The germline V gene has CDR1 SGDLS and CDR2 YYNGEE. This CDR3 is 16 amino acids long. This CDR3 is CASGSSGSGVGETQYF. CDR3 nucleotides: TGTGCCAGCGGTTCTAGCGGGAGTGGGGTAGGGGAGACCCAGTACTTC.